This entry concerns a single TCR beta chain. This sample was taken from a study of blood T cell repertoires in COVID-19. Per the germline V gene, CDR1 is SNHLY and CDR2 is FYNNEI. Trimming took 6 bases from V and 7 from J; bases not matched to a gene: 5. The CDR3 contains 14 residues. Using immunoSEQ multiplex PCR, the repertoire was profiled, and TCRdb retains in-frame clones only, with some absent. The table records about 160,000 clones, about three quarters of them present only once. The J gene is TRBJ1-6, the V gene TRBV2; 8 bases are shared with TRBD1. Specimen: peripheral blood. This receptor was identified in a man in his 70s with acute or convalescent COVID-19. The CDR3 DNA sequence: TGTGCCAGCAGGGGGACAGGTGAAAATTCACCCCTCCACTTT. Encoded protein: CASRGTGENSPLHF.